These 17 T cell receptor beta chains came from one sample sequenced in a study of vaccination and CD4 T cells after COVID-19. No antigens are known for them. The Oncomine TCR Beta short-read assay generated sequence data from the DNA of cultured CD4+ T cells. One entry per CDR3 protein results from TCRdb running MiXCR on the PCR reads. The sample records 15,000 to 20,000 distinct CDR3 sequences, 25% to 30% being singletons. Treatment reported: approximately 9-day PBMC culture with coronavirus spike peptide pools or control peptides (ViraFEST assay). Sequenced: cultured CD4+ T cells from blood. These receptors were obtained from a human donor with COVID-19.

The chain uses TRBV27 and TRBJ1-1, with unresolved D. The V end lost 3 bases, the J end lost 4 bases, and 15 bases lay between the germline ends. The CDR3 is made up of 15 amino acids. The germline gives CDR1 MNHEY, CDR2 SMNVEV (reference sequence). CDR3 loop: CASSLAEPHLTEAFF. CDR3 DNA sequence: TGTGCCAGCAGTTTGGCAGAGCCCCACCTCACTGAAGCTTTCTTT.

V is TRBV6-1 and J is TRBJ1-5; the match to TRBD1 covers 8 bases. CDR3 length: 14 amino acids. Germline lookup yields CDR1 MNHNS and CDR2 SASEGT. The ends lost 8 bases at V and 5 bases at J; junction bases unmatched: 8. CDR3 loop: CASGGQGQDQPQHF. CDR3 DNA: TGTGCCAGCGGAGGACAGGGCCAGGATCAGCCCCAGCATTTT.

V usage is TRBV6-1 and J usage is TRBJ2-3; D is unresolved. The CDR3 sequence is 12 residues long. Trimming took 3 bases from V and 11 from J, leaving 12 bases between them. Germline V gives CDR1 MNHNS, CDR2 SASEGT. CDR3 DNA: TGTGCCAGCAGTGAGCTTCTAGTTAGGCAGTATTTT. It yields the protein CASSELLVRQYF.

The V and J genes are TRBV3-1 and TRBJ1-3, with a weak D call TRBD1 (6 bases). Germline V gene sequence: CDR1 LGHDT, CDR2 YNNKEL (reference sequence). The CDR3 consists of 12 residues. V was trimmed by 0 bases and J by 15 bases, leaving 12 bases between them. CDR3 nucleotides: TGTGCCAGCAGCCAAGACCAGGGGCCCGAATATTTT. It is translated as CASSQDQGPEYF.

This clonotype was picked up a small number of times. The chain has TRBV20-1 and TRBJ2-7; 12 bases map to TRBD2. J gave up 0 bases and V 6 bases, and 3 bases lay outside the gene matches. This CDR3 region has 14 residues. The germline V gene encodes CDR1 DFQATT and CDR2 SNEGSKA (reference sequence). This chain's CDR3 is CSAQTSGGSYEQYF. DNA for the CDR3: TGCAGTGCCCAGACTAGCGGGGGCTCCTACGAGCAGTACTTC.

This clonotype has more than one count but fewer than ten. The rearrangement uses TRBV30 and TRBJ1-6; D unclear. Trimming stripped 6 bases from V and 8 bases from J, with 5 bases between. The CDR3 runs 10 residues. Germline lookup yields CDR1 GTSNPN and CDR2 SVGIG (reference sequence). The CDR3: CACGYSPLHF. The CDR3 DNA follows: TGTGCCTGCGGCTATTCACCCCTCCACTTT.

This clonotype has more than one count but fewer than ten. The rearrangement uses TRBV7-2 and TRBJ2-6; 7 bases line up with TRBD1. CDR1 SGHTA and CDR2 FQGNSA come from the germline V gene. V shed 4 bases, J shed 0 bases, and the junction held 6 bases outside the gene matches. The CDR3 spans 17 residues. The CDR3 loop reads CASSSRDSSSGANVLTF. The CDR3 DNA follows: TGTGCCAGCAGCTCCCGGGACAGTTCCTCTGGGGCCAACGTCCTGACTTTC.

This clonotype was observed a few times. V gene TRBV12-3 or TRBV12-4 combines with J gene TRBJ1-1, with a possible D match to TRBD1 (6 bases). The length of the CDR3 is 13 residues. Trimming stripped 3 bases from V and 7 bases from J, with 12 bases between. CDR3 DNA: TGTGCCAGCAGTTTTCCGGGACACCATGAAGCTTTCTTT. Its translation: CASSFPGHHEAFF.

The chain is built from TRBV6-1 and TRBJ2-7; 7 bases map to TRBD1. Germline V lookup: CDR1 MNHNS, CDR2 SASEGT. The trim removed 7 bases at V and 4 bases at J, leaving 13 bases unmatched. CDR3 length: 15 residues. CDR3 DNA sequence: TGTGCCAGCAACTCACCGGGACAGCGAGGGTACGAGCAGTACTTC. The encoded protein is CASNSPGQRGYEQYF.

The chain combines TRBV6-1 with TRBJ2-5; 12 bases map to TRBD2. Per germline, CDR1 MNHNS and CDR2 SASEGT. V lost 7 bases and J lost 5; bases outside the gene matches: 5. This CDR3 is 14 amino acids long. CDR3 bases: TGTGCCAGCACCTGGACTAGCGGGGACGAGACCCAGTACTTC. Its translation: CASTWTSGDETQYF.

CDR3 residues: CASSQDRGTPQHF. The DNA of the CDR3 is TGTGCCAGCAGCCAGGACAGGGGTACGCCCCAGCATTTT. V is TRBV11-2 and J is TRBJ1-5; 9 bases are a match to TRBD1. Germline trimming cut 5 bases from V and 9 bases from J; bases unmatched to any gene: 5. Germline CDR1 and CDR2: SGHAT and FQNNGV. The CDR3 runs 13 residues.

This clonotype was counted between two and nine times. The chain employs TRBV27 and TRBJ2-6; either TRBD1 or TRBD2 may fit D (5 bases each). Germline V gene sequence: CDR1 MNHEY, CDR2 SMNVEV (reference sequence). The CDR3 is 17 amino acids. V lost 6 bases and J 3 bases, leaving 18 bases between the germline ends. CDR3 coding DNA: TGTGCCAGCAGATTCCGGGACCGCGTTGGTGGGGCCAACGTCCTGACTTTC. It translates to CASRFRDRVGGANVLTF.

This clonotype has a handful of counts. This sequence joins TRBV10-3 and TRBJ2-7; D could derive from TRBD1 or TRBD2 (5 bases each). The ends were cut back, 4 bases at V and 1 base at J, with 8 bases in the middle. Germline V CDR1 and CDR2: ENHRY, SYGVKD. The CDR3 consists of 13 residues. The CDR3 sequence: CAISGGRSYEQYF. CDR3 DNA sequence: TGTGCCATCAGTGGGGGACGGTCCTACGAGCAGTACTTC.

This clonotype was observed a handful of times. The V and J genes are TRBV29-1 and TRBJ2-5; 7 bases agree with TRBD1. From germline, CDR1 is SQVTM and CDR2 ANQGSEA. The J segment lost 2 bases and the V segment lost 6 bases, leaving 3 bases of the junction unmatched. The CDR3 length is 12 residues. CDR3 region: CSVRQGQETQYF. DNA for the CDR3: TGCAGCGTCCGACAGGGACAAGAGACCCAGTACTTC.

This clonotype was counted a few times. The J gene is TRBJ1-1, the V gene TRBV11-3; unclear D gene. This CDR3 contains 16 residues. Germline-derived CDR1 and CDR2 are SGHNT and YENEEA. The V end was cut by 1 base, the J end by 2 bases, with 14 bases between. CDR3 sequence (DNA): TGTGCCAGCAGCTTAGTAGGGTTCGGCGGAAACACTGAAGCTTTCTTT. Encoded protein: CASSLVGFGGNTEAFF.

The chain uses TRBV6-1 and TRBJ2-5; TRBD2 matches 9 bases. V shed 6 bases, J shed 2 bases, and the junction held 10 bases outside the gene matches. CDR3 length: 16 residues. Germline CDR1 and CDR2: MNHNS and SASEGT. CDR3 amino acids: CASSSWLAGTQETQYF. CDR3 nucleotides: TGTGCCAGCAGCTCCTGGCTAGCGGGGACGCAAGAGACCCAGTACTTC.

This clonotype is judged medium-sized (0.01 to 0.1%). The V and J genes are TRBV5-1 and TRBJ2-2, with D unresolved. V was cut by 0 bases and J by 0 bases, with 6 bases left in between. Germline V gene data show CDR1 as SGHRS and CDR2 as YFSETQ. This CDR3 spans 15 amino acids. The CDR3 DNA follows: TGCGCCAGCAGCTTGGTAGGGACGAACACCGGGGAGCTGTTTTTT. Protein: CASSLVGTNTGELFF.